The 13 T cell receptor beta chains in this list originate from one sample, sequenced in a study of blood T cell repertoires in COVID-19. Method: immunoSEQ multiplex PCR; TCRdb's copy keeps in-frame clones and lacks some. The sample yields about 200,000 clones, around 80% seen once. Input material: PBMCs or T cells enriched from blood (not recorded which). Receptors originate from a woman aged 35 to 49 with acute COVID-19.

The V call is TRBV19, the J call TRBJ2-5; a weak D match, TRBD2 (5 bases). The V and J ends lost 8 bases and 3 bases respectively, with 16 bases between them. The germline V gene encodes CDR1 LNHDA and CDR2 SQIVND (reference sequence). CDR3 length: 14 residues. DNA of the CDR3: TGTGCCAGTTCCCAGAGTACGGGAAAAGAGACCCAGTACTTC. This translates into CASSQSTGKETQYF.

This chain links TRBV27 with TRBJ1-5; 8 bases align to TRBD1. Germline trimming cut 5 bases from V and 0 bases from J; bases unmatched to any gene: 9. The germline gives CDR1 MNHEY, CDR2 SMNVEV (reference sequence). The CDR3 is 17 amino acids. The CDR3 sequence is CASSLLRGLDSNQPQHF. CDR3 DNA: TGTGCCAGCAGTCTACTCAGGGGGCTGGATAGCAATCAGCCCCAGCATTTT.

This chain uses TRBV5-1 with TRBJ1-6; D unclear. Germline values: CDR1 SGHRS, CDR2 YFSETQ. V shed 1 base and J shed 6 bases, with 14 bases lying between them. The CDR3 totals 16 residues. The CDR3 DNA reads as TGCGCCAGCAGCTTGTTGGAGAACGTTGGTAATTCACCCCTCCACTTT. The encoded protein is CASSLLENVGNSPLHF.

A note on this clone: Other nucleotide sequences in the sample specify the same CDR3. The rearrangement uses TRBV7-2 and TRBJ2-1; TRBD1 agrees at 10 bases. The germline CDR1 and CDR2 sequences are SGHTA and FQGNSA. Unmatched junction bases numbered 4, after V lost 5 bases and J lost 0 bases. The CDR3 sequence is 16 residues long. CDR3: CASSLRTGGSYNEQFF. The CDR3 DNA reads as TGTGCCAGCAGCCTCCGGACAGGGGGCTCCTACAATGAGCAGTTCTTC.

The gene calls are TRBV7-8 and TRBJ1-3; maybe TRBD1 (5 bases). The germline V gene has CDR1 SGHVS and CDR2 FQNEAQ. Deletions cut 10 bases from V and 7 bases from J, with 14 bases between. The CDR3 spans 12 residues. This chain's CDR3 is CATQGRGNTIYF. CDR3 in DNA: TGTGCCACCCAGGGTCGTGGCAACACCATATATTTT.

CDR3 DNA sequence: TGCGCCAGCAGCTTGAACGCGGGGACCCCCAACACTGAAGCTTTCTTT. It specifies CASSLNAGTPNTEAFF. This chain uses TRBV5-1 with TRBJ1-1; D perhaps matches TRBD1 (5 bases). Per the germline V gene, CDR1 is SGHRS and CDR2 is YFSETQ. The CDR3 runs 16 residues. Trimming removed 1 base at V and 2 bases at J, with 15 bases between.

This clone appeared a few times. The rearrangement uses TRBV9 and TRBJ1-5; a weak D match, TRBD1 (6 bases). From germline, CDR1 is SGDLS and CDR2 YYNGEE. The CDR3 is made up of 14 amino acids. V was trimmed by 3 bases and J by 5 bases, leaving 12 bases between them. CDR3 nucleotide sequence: TGTGCCAGCAGCGGAGCGGGACAATATCAGCCCCAGCATTTT. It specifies CASSGAGQYQPQHF.

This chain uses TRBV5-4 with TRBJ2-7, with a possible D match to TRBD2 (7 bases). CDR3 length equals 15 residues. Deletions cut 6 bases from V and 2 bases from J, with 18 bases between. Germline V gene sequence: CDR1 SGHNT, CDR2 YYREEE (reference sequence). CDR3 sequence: CASTWGRGGAYEQYF. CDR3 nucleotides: TGTGCCAGCACCTGGGGTAGAGGGGGGGCCTACGAGCAGTACTTC.

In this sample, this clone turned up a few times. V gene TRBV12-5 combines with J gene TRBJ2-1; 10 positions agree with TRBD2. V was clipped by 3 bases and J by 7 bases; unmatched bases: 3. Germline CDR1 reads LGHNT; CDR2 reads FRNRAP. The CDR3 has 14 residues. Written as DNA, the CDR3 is TGTGCTAGTGGTTTTAGCGGGGGGAGTAATGAGCAGTTCTTC. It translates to CASGFSGGSNEQFF.

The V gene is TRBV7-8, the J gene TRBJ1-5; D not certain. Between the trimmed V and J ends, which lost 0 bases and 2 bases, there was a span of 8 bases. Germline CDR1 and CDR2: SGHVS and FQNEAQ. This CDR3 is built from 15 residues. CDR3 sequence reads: CASSLAEAGNQPQHF. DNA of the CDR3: TGTGCCAGCAGCTTAGCGGAGGCAGGCAATCAGCCCCAGCATTTT.

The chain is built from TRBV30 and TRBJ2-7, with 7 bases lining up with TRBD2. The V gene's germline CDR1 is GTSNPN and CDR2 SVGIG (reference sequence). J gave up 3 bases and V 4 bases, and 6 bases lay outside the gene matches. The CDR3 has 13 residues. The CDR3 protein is CAWNSGSNYEQYF. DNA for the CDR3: TGTGCCTGGAATAGCGGGTCCAACTACGAGCAGTACTTC.

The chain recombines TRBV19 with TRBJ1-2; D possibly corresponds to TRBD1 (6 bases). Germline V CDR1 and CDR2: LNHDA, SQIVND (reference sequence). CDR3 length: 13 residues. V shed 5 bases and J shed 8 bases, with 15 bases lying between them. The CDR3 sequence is CASSQGQGSGYTF. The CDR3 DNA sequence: TGTGCCAGTAGTCAGGGGCAGGGATCCGGCTACACCTTC.

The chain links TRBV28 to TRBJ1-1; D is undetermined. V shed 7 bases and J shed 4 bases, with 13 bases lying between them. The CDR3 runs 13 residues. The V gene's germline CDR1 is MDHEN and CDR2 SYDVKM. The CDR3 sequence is CASTLNYATEAFF. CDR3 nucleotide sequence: TGTGCCAGCACCTTAAACTATGCCACTGAAGCTTTCTTT.